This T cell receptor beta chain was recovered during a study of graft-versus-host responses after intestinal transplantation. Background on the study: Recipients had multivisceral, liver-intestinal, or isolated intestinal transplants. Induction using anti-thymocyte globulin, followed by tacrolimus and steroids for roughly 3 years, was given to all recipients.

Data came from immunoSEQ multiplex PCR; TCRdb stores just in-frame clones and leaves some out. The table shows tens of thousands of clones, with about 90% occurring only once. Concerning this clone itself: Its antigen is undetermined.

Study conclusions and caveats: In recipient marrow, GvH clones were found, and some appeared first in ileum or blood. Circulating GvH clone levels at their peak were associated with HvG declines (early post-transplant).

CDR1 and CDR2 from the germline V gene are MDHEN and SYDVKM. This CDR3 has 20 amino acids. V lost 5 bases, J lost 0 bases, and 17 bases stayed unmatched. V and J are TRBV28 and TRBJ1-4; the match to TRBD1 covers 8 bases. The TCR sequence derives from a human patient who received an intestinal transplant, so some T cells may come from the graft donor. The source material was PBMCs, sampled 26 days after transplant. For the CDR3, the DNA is TGTGCCAGCAGTATCTGGACAGGGAACATAATAGTTGCAACTAATGAAAAACTGTTTTTT. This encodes CASSIWTGNIIVATNEKLFF. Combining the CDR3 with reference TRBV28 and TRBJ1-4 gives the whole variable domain DVKVTQSSRYLVKRTGEKVFLECVQDMDHENMFWYRQDPGLGLRLIYFSYDVKMKEKGDIPEGYSVSREKKERFSLILESASTNQTSMYLCASSIWTGNIIVATNEKLFFGSGTQLSVL.